This TCR beta chain came from a study of beta chain features in type 1 diabetes. Study findings and constraints: Patients' naive, central memory and regulatory TCRB repertoires appeared more alike than those of healthy donors. Fewer insertions but more deletions were seen at VDJ junctions in type 1 diabetes patients.

V lost 3 bases and J lost 2, with 7 bases in between. CDR3 length: 13 residues. Per germline, CDR1 ENHRY and CDR2 SYGVKD. Expressed TCRB transcripts were sequenced because the isolated RNA had all been reverse transcribed beforehand. Naive, central memory and regulatory T cell samples came to a mean of roughly 4 million reads. Measured with immunoSEQ multiplex PCR; TCRdb has only the in-frame clones, and not every one. The sample has about 210,000 clones; roughly a tenth are singletons. This clone was seen only a few times. Its matching antigen is unknown. The chain links TRBV10-3 to TRBJ1-1, with unresolved D. The sequence derives from a young man in good health. What was sequenced was central memory CD4+ T cells from blood. CDR3 in amino acids: CAISDQLNTEAFF. In nucleotides, the CDR3 is TGTGCCATCAGTGATCAGCTAAACACTGAAGCTTTCTTT.